Each of the 9 T cell receptor beta chains below was sequenced from the same sample in a study of T cells after posttransplantation cyclophosphamide (dated by TCRdb to about 2016). Viable CD3+CD4+ or CD3+CD8+ cells that were CCR7+CD45RA+CD45RO-CD95-CD27+CD28+ were classified as naive T cells. The library was generated by the immunoSEQ multiplex PCR assay. TCRdb holds this immuneACCESS table with in-frame rearrangements only. Some clones are missing; in checked studies, unresolved V genes explain under half, and the rest has no known cause. This sample lists about 31,000 clones; over 80% were detected once. The biggest ten clones account for over 0.2% of the sample. The sequenced sample consisted of naive CD4+ T cells sorted from PBMCs. These receptors originate from a woman in her sixties in good health, CMV-negative, and a related stem cell transplant donor.

Here the CDR3 reads CASSERAGTSANEQFF. Here the CDR3 DNA reads TGTGCCAGCAGTGAGCGCGCTGGGACTTCCGCTAATGAGCAGTTCTTC. The V and J genes are TRBV6-1 and TRBJ2-1; maybe TRBD2 (6 bases). V was shortened by 3 bases and J by 7 bases, with 19 bases between the two germline ends. CDR1 and CDR2 from the germline V gene are MNHNS and SASEGT. The CDR3 spans 16 residues.

The genes are TRBV6-1 and TRBJ2-3; TRBD1 aligns across 10 bases. J lost 5 bases, V lost 1 base, and 6 bases had no gene match. Per germline, CDR1 MNHNS and CDR2 SASEGT. The CDR3 spans 16 residues. CDR3 nucleotide sequence: TGTGCCAGCAGTGAAGTAAAAGGGACAGGGGTAGATACGCAGTATTTT. As protein: CASSEVKGTGVDTQYF.

The chain recombines TRBV15 with TRBJ1-2; a weak D match, TRBD1 (5 bases). Trimming pared 3 bases from V and 5 bases from J, leaving 22 bases between. This CDR3 has 17 residues. The V gene's germline CDR1 is LNHNV and CDR2 YYDKDF (reference sequence). CDR3 region: CATSRAHGGGAGYGYTF. CDR3 DNA: TGTGCCACCAGCAGGGCGCATGGCGGAGGGGCTGGGTATGGCTACACCTTC.

The V and J genes are TRBV30 and TRBJ2-7, with TRBD2 matching 10 bases. This CDR3 region has 14 residues. The germline gives CDR1 GTSNPN, CDR2 SVGIG (reference sequence). V lost 4 bases to trimming and J lost 5 bases; unmatched junction nucleotides: 8. CDR3 residues: CAWNRGLAKDEQYF. For the CDR3, the DNA is TGTGCCTGGAATAGGGGACTAGCGAAGGACGAGCAGTACTTC.

J is TRBJ1-5 and V is TRBV27; unclear D gene. Trimming removed 6 bases at V and 0 bases at J, with 15 bases between. Germline lookup yields CDR1 MNHEY and CDR2 SMNVEV (reference sequence). This CDR3 region has 16 residues. This CDR3 reads CASSPWQTHSNQPQHF. DNA for the CDR3: TGTGCCAGCAGCCCATGGCAGACTCATAGCAATCAGCCCCAGCATTTT.

In this sample, this clone turned up once. V is TRBV7-3 and J is TRBJ1-6, with TRBD1 identical over 9 bases. Germline-derived CDR1 and CDR2 are SGHTA and FQGTGA. This CDR3 spans 15 amino acids. With 6 bases clipped from V and 3 bases from J, the junction kept 3 bases outside the gene matches. The CDR3 is CASRTGGNYNSPLHF. The CDR3 DNA reads TGTGCCAGCAGAACAGGGGGCAACTATAATTCACCCCTCCACTTT.

The chain combines TRBV7-8 with TRBJ1-5; TRBD1 matches 8 bases. CDR3 length: 15 amino acids. The V gene's germline CDR1 is SGHVS and CDR2 FQNEAQ. Trimming cost V 6 bases and J 2 bases; bases outside gene matches: 6. CDR3 nucleotide sequence: TGTGCCAGCAGTTTCCAGGGGGCGGGCAATCAGCCCCAGCATTTT. As protein: CASSFQGAGNQPQHF.

This clone has just one count. V and J are TRBV5-1 and TRBJ2-1, with a weak D call TRBD1 (6 bases). Germline V gene lookup returns CDR1 SGHRS and CDR2 YFSETQ. V was cut by 5 bases and J by 6 bases, with 18 bases left in between. The CDR3 extends over 15 amino acids. The CDR3 sequence: CASRTQGSLGNEQFF. The CDR3 nucleotides are TGCGCCAGCAGAACGCAGGGGTCGCTGGGCAATGAGCAGTTCTTC.

The chain carries TRBV14 and TRBJ2-3; D call uncertain. Between the trimmed V and J ends, which lost 4 bases and 2 bases, there was a span of 7 bases. The germline V gene encodes CDR1 SGHDN and CDR2 FVKESK. The length of the CDR3 is 13 residues. CDR3 sequence reads: CASSLASTDTQYF. Here the CDR3 DNA reads TGTGCCAGCAGCCTAGCTTCCACAGATACGCAGTATTTT.